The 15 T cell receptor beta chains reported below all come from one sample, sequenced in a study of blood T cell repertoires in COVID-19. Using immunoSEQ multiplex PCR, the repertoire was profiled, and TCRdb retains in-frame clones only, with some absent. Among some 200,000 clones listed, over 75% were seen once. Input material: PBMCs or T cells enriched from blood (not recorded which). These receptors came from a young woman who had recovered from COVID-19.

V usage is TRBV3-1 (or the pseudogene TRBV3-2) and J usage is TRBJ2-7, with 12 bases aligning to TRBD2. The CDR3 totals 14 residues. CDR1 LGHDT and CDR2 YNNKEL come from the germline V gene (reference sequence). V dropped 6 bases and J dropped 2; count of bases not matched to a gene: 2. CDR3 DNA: TGTGCCAGCAGTCGACTAGCGGGAGCCTACGAGCAGTACTTC. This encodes CASSRLAGAYEQYF.

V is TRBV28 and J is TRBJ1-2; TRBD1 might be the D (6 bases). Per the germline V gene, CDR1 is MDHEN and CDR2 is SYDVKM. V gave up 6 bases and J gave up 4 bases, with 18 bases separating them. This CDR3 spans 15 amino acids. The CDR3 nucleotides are TGTGCCAGCAGCAACGTTTGGGGGACAACCTATGGCTACACCTTC. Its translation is CASSNVWGTTYGYTF.

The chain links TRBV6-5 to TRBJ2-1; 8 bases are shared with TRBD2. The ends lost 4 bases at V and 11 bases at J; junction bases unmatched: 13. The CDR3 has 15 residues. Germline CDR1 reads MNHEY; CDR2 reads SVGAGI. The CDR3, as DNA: TGTGCCAGCAGTTCCAGCGGGAGTGTGGCAATGAAGCAGTTCTTC. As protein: CASSSSGSVAMKQFF.

DNA for the CDR3: TGCGCCAGCAGCTTGACAGGGGTTAATTCACCCCTCCACTTT. This encodes CASSLTGVNSPLHF. The rearrangement links TRBV5-1 to TRBJ1-6, with 7 bases identical to TRBD1. The CDR3 covers 14 residues. V lost 1 base to trimming and J lost 6 bases; unmatched junction nucleotides: 1. Germline V CDR1 and CDR2: SGHRS, YFSETQ.

In DNA, the CDR3 is TGTGCCAGCAGCCAAGCCCAGTCGAGGACTAGCGGACGCACAGATACGCAGTATTTT. It translates to CASSQAQSRTSGRTDTQYF. V and J are TRBV4-2 and TRBJ2-3; 10 bases fit TRBD2. The CDR3 loop spans 19 amino acids. Germline loops: CDR1 LGHNA, CDR2 YNFKEQ. Germline trimming cut 1 base from V and 1 base from J; bases unmatched to any gene: 11.

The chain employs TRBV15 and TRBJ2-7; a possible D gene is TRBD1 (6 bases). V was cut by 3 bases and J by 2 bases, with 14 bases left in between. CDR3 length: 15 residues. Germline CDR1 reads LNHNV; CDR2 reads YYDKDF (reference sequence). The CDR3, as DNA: TGTGCCACCAGCAGGCTGGTGGGGGCCGCCTACGAGCAGTACTTC. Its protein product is CATSRLVGAAYEQYF. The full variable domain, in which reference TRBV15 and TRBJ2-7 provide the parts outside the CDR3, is DAMVIQNPRYQVTQFGKPVTLSCSQTLNHNVMYWYQQKSSQAPKLLFHYYDKDFNNEADTPDNFQSRRPNTSFCFLDIRSPGLGDTAMYLCATSRLVGAAYEQYFGPGTRLTVT.

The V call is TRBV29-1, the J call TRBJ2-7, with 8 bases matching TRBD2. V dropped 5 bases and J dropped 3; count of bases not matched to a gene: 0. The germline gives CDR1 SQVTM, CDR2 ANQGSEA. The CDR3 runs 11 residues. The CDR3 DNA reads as TGCAGCGTTAGCGGGAGCTACGAGCAGTACTTC. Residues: CSVSGSYEQYF.

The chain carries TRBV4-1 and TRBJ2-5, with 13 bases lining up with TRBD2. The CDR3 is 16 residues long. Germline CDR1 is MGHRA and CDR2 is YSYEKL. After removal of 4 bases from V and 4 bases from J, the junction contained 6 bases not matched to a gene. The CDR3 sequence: CASSPRTSGSRETQYF. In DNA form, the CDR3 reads TGCGCCAGCAGCCCCAGGACTAGCGGGAGTCGAGAGACCCAGTACTTC.

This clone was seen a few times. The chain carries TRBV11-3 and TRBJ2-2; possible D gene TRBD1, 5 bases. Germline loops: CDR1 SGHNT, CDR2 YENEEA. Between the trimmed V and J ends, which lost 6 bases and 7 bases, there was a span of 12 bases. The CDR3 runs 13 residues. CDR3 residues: CASSTRQIGELFF. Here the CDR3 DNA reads TGTGCCAGCAGTACACGACAGATCGGGGAGCTGTTTTTT.

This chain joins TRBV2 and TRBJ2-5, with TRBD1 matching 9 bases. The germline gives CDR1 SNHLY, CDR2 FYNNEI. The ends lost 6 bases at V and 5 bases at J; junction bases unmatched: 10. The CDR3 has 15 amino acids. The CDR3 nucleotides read TGTGCCAGCAGGGGGGACAGGGTACCATTGGAGACCCAGTACTTC. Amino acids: CASRGDRVPLETQYF.

The chain's CDR3 is CASSITTSGRAYEQYF. CDR3 DNA: TGTGCCAGCAGCATTACCACTAGCGGGAGGGCCTACGAGCAGTACTTC. This chain uses TRBV13 with TRBJ2-7, with 13 positions matching TRBD2. The V and J ends lost 5 bases and 2 bases, in that order; junction bases with no gene match: 6. The CDR3 has 16 residues. CDR1 and CDR2 (germline): PRHDT, FYEKMQ (reference sequence).

Here the CDR3 reads CASAPTSGSADTQYF. In DNA form, the CDR3 reads TGTGCCAGCGCCCCTACTAGCGGGAGCGCAGATACGCAGTATTTT. This sequence joins TRBV6-5 and TRBJ2-3; TRBD2 matches at 11 bases. CDR1 and CDR2 (germline): MNHEY, SVGAGI. CDR3 length: 15 residues. J gave up 4 bases and V 8 bases, and 8 bases lay outside the gene matches.

Written as DNA, the CDR3 is TGTGCCACCAGCAGAGATATTGAGCAGCCAGGCTATGGCTACACCTTC. It encodes CATSRDIEQPGYGYTF. This chain joins TRBV15 and TRBJ1-2, with D unclear. The V gene lost 0 bases and the J gene lost 4 bases, with 15 bases spanning the gap. This CDR3 comprises 16 residues. Germline CDR1 is LNHNV and CDR2 is YYDKDF (reference sequence).

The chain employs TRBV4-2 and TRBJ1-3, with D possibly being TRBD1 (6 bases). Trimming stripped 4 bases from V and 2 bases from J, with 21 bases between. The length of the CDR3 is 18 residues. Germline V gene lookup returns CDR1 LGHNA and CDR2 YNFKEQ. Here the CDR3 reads CASSPLGTEDRTGNTIYF. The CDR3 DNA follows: TGTGCCAGCAGCCCCCTGGGGACGGAAGACAGGACTGGAAACACCATATATTTT.

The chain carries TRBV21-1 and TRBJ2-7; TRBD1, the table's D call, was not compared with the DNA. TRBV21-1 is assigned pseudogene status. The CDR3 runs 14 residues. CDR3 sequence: CASSRPWAGVEQYF. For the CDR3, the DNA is TGTGCCAGCAGCAGACCGTGGGCCGGCGTCGAGCAGTACTTC.